The 5 T cell receptor beta chains listed next were all sequenced from one sample in a study of blood T cell repertoires in COVID-19. The protocol was immunoSEQ multiplex PCR, while the TCRdb copy is restricted to in-frame clones and leaves out a portion. The sample has about 240,000 clones; approximately 78% are singletons. The sequenced sample consisted of peripheral blood. The receptors derive from a woman aged 18-29 years with acute or convalescent COVID-19.

V and J are TRBV11-2 and TRBJ2-2; no reliable D call. Germline V gene data show CDR1 as SGHAT and CDR2 as FQNNGV. This CDR3 comprises 11 residues. Trimming stripped 5 bases from V and 9 bases from J, with 7 bases between. This CDR3 reads CASSLQRELFF. Here the CDR3 DNA reads TGTGCCAGCAGCCTACAGAGGGAGCTGTTTTTT.

The gene calls are TRBV6-2 or TRBV6-3 and TRBJ1-2, with 7 bases aligning to TRBD1. Germline CDR1 and CDR2: MNHEY and SVGEGT. The CDR3 sequence is 14 residues long. Trimming at V came to 6 bases and at J to 4 bases, leaving 8 bases not matched to a gene. The CDR3 loop reads CASRPDRVVYGYTF. CDR3 in DNA: TGTGCCAGCAGACCTGACAGGGTAGTCTATGGCTACACCTTC.

In its sample, this clone was seen a few times. J is TRBJ1-2 and V is TRBV11-2, with 7 bases lining up with TRBD1. Per germline, CDR1 SGHAT and CDR2 FQNNGV. V was pared by 5 bases and J by 1 base, with 7 bases of the junction left unmatched. The CDR3 runs 15 residues. The CDR3, as DNA: TGTGCCAGCAGCCCCCACGGGACAGTTAACTATGGCTACACCTTC. This translates into CASSPHGTVNYGYTF. The whole variable domain, filled in from reference TRBV11-2 and TRBJ1-2, reads EAGVAQSPRYKIIEKRQSVAFWCNPISGHATLYWYQQILGQGPKLLIQFQNNGVVDDSQLPKDRFSAERLKGVDSTLKIQPAKLEDSAVYLCASSPHGTVNYGYTFGSGTRLTVV.

In its sample, this clone was seen once. V usage is TRBV18 and J usage is TRBJ1-2; D is possibly TRBD1 (6 bases). The CDR3 is 13 amino acids. Trimming took off 3 bases at V and 6 bases at J, with 11 bases between the two ends. The germline CDR1 and CDR2 sequences are KGHSH and LQKENI. CDR3 bases: TGTGCCAGCTCACCGGGGGCAGAACATGGCTACACCTTC. It specifies CASSPGAEHGYTF.

This rearrangement joins TRBV6-1 to TRBJ2-7, with 12 nucleotides matching TRBD2. V was clipped by 0 bases and J by 3 bases; unmatched bases: 6. Per germline, CDR1 MNHNS and CDR2 SASEGT. The CDR3 has 17 amino acids. CDR3 protein: CASSEAASGRASYEQYF. The DNA for the CDR3 is TGTGCCAGCAGTGAAGCGGCTAGCGGGAGGGCTAGCTACGAGCAGTACTTC.